The present TCR beta chain was sequenced within a study of cytomegalovirus exposure and HLA in healthy donors. Points from the study as a whole: Analysis performed later found roughly 17,000 TCR beta sequences associated with HLA alleles at 0.05 false discovery rate. Rarity characterized most TCR sequences, yet some public TCRs appeared in many donors.

This clone showed up just once. Antigen unknown. V lost 3 bases and J lost 10; bases outside the gene matches: 5. Per the germline V gene, CDR1 is SGHRS and CDR2 is YFSETQ. The CDR3 runs 15 residues. It was with 60 Vbeta and 13 Jbeta primers that the PCR ran. Assay used: immunoSEQ multiplex PCR; TCRdb lists only in-frame clones, some missing. This table holds a few hundred thousand clones, 80% to 90% found once. Material: PBMCs. The V and J genes are TRBV5-1 and TRBJ2-4, with 15 nucleotides matching TRBD2. This TCR was recovered from a man aged 25 to 40 in good health and CMV-seronegative. CDR3 DNA sequence: TGCGCCAGCAGCTGGACTAGCGGGGGGGCGGGGATTCAGTACTTC. Amino acid sequence: CASSWTSGGAGIQYF.